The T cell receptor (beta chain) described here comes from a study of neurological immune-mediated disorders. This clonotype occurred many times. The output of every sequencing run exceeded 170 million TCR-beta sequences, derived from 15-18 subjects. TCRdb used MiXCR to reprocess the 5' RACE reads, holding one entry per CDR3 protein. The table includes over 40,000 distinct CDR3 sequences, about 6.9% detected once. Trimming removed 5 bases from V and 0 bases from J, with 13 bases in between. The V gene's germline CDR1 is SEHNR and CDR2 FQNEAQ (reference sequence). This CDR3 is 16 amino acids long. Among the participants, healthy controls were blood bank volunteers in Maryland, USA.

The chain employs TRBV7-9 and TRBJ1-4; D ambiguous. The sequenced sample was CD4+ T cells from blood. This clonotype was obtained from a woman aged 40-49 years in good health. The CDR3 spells CASSGPLGATNEKLFF. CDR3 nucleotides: TGTGCCAGCAGCGGACCTTTGGGTGCAACTAATGAAAAACTGTTTTTT.